The rows below give T cell receptor beta chains drawn from one sample of a study of T cells in Graves' hyperthyroidism and ophthalmopathy. One entry per CDR3 protein results from TCRdb running MiXCR on the multiplex PCR reads. In the table there are a few hundred thousand distinct CDR3 sequences, roughly 14% of which are singletons. Sequencing was performed on blood. The receptors originated from a woman aged 18-29 years with Graves' hyperthyroidism. Each CDR3 is given with its conserved first and last residue. The order of the fields is CDR3 DNA, CDR3 protein, D gene, V gene, J gene, clone size. The D gene is left open where the match is weak. The listing skips clone size in some rows; elsewhere it reads once, few, many or a size class.

CDR3nt: TGTGCCAGCAAAAACAGGGGACTAAACACCGGGGAGCTGTTTTTT
CDR3aa: CASKNRGLNTGELFF
d_gene: .
v_gene: TRBV2
j_gene: TRBJ2-2
abundance: many

CDR3nt: TGTGCCAGCAGTTTCAGGACAGGGTTCAATGAGCAGTTCTTC
CDR3aa: CASSFRTGFNEQFF
d_gene: TRBD1
v_gene: TRBV12-3/TRBV12-4
j_gene: TRBJ2-1
abundance: many

CDR3nt: TGTGCCAGCAGTCTTAGCGGGAATCCCTACAATGAGCAGTTCTTC
CDR3aa: CASSLSGNPYNEQFF
d_gene: TRBD2
v_gene: TRBV3-1
j_gene: TRBJ2-1
abundance: few

CDR3nt: TGTGCCAGCAGTGAAGCGTATGTGGAGACCCAGTACTTC
CDR3aa: CASSEAYVETQYF
d_gene: .
v_gene: TRBV2
j_gene: TRBJ2-5
abundance: many

CDR3nt: TGTGCCAGCAGCCAAGGGACACAGGGGATCCAAGAGACCCAGTACTTC
CDR3aa: CASSQGTQGIQETQYF
d_gene: TRBD1
v_gene: TRBV14
j_gene: TRBJ2-5
abundance: .

CDR3nt: TGTGCCAGCAGCCAAGGCCTAGCGGCTAGCTCCTACGAGCAGTACTTC
CDR3aa: CASSQGLAASSYEQYF
d_gene: TRBD2
v_gene: TRBV3-1
j_gene: TRBJ2-7
abundance: few

CDR3nt: TGTGCCAGCAGCGACTCTAGCGGGGGAACGGATGAGCAGTTCTTC
CDR3aa: CASSDSSGGTDEQFF
d_gene: TRBD2
v_gene: TRBV9
j_gene: TRBJ2-1
abundance: few

CDR3nt: TGTGCTAGTGGGAGAGGGGGGGACACCAACACCGGGGAGCTGTTTTTT
CDR3aa: CASGRGGDTNTGELFF
d_gene: .
v_gene: TRBV12-5
j_gene: TRBJ2-2
abundance: .

CDR3nt: TGTGCCAGCAGCCGAGGGACAGAAGAGACCCAGTACTTC
CDR3aa: CASSRGTEETQYF
d_gene: TRBD1
v_gene: TRBV13
j_gene: TRBJ2-5
abundance: .

CDR3nt: TGTGCCAGCAGTTACGCAGGGGGCGAAACTGAAGCTTTCTTT
CDR3aa: CASSYAGGETEAFF
d_gene: TRBD1
v_gene: TRBV6-5
j_gene: TRBJ1-1
abundance: many

CDR3nt: TGTGCCAGTAGAGGGTCCGGAGCTGGCACCGGGGAGCTGTTTTTT
CDR3aa: CASRGSGAGTGELFF
d_gene: .
v_gene: TRBV19
j_gene: TRBJ2-2
abundance: .

CDR3nt: TGTGCCAGCAGCCAAGAAGGGTTCGCCTCGGGATCCCTCCACTTT
CDR3aa: CASSQEGFASGSLHF
d_gene: .
v_gene: TRBV3-1
j_gene: TRBJ1-6
abundance: many

CDR3nt: TGTGCCAGCAGCCTCTACCAGCAGGCGGGAAGCTCCTACAATGAGCAGTTCTTC
CDR3aa: CASSLYQQAGSSYNEQFF
d_gene: .
v_gene: TRBV3-1
j_gene: TRBJ2-1
abundance: few

CDR3nt: TGTGCCAGCATCCGGACTGAAAACAATGAGCAGTTCTTC
CDR3aa: CASIRTENNEQFF
d_gene: .
v_gene: TRBV12-3/TRBV12-4
j_gene: TRBJ2-1
abundance: many

CDR3nt: TGCGCCAGCAGTCCCATTGGACAGCCCCAGCATTTT
CDR3aa: CASSPIGQPQHF
d_gene: .
v_gene: TRBV4-1
j_gene: TRBJ1-5
abundance: .

CDR3nt: TGCAGTGCTAGAGTTCTAGCGGGAGGGTACGAGCAGTACTTC
CDR3aa: CSARVLAGGYEQYF
d_gene: TRBD2
v_gene: TRBV20-1
j_gene: TRBJ2-7
abundance: .

CDR3nt: TGTGCCAGCAGTGTAGGGACCTCCTACAATGAGCAGTTCTTC
CDR3aa: CASSVGTSYNEQFF
d_gene: .
v_gene: TRBV2
j_gene: TRBJ2-1
abundance: many

CDR3nt: TGTGCCAGCAGTTATTGGAAGGGACCCCGGAGAGCTTATGTCGGGGAGCTGTTTTTT
CDR3aa: CASSYWKGPRRAYVGELFF
d_gene: .
v_gene: TRBV6-2/TRBV6-3
j_gene: TRBJ2-2
abundance: few

CDR3nt: TGTGCCAGCAGTGGGACAGCCAGCTCCTACAATGAGCAGTTCTTC
CDR3aa: CASSGTASSYNEQFF
d_gene: .
v_gene: TRBV6-1
j_gene: TRBJ2-1
abundance: many

CDR3nt: TGTGCCAGCAGCGAGGGGGCTTACAGGGCTGGCTATGGCTACACCTTC
CDR3aa: CASSEGAYRAGYGYTF
d_gene: TRBD1
v_gene: TRBV11-1
j_gene: TRBJ1-2
abundance: many

CDR3nt: TGCAGTGCCGGACTAGCGGGATTCACAGATACGCAGTATTTT
CDR3aa: CSAGLAGFTDTQYF
d_gene: TRBD2
v_gene: TRBV20-1
j_gene: TRBJ2-3
abundance: .

CDR3nt: TGTGCCACCAGTGACGCCAGGGGTGCTAGATCCACAGATACGCAGTATTTT
CDR3aa: CATSDARGARSTDTQYF
d_gene: .
v_gene: TRBV24-1
j_gene: TRBJ2-3
abundance: few

CDR3nt: TGTGCCAGCTCACCAACCGGGGGTGGAGGCAATCAGCCCCAGCATTTT
CDR3aa: CASSPTGGGGNQPQHF
d_gene: .
v_gene: TRBV18
j_gene: TRBJ1-5
abundance: many

CDR3nt: TGTGCCAGCAGGCCTGACCGGGGGGGACCCATGAACACTGAAGCTTTCTTT
CDR3aa: CASRPDRGGPMNTEAFF
d_gene: .
v_gene: TRBV12-3/TRBV12-4
j_gene: TRBJ1-1
abundance: many

CDR3nt: TGTGCCAGCAGCGCCCCGGCTAGCGGGATAGTTGCAGATACGCAGTATTTT
CDR3aa: CASSAPASGIVADTQYF
d_gene: TRBD2
v_gene: TRBV7-3
j_gene: TRBJ2-3
abundance: few

CDR3nt: TGTGCCTGGAGTGTGGGTGAAGGGAGCAATCAGCCCCAGCATTTT
CDR3aa: CAWSVGEGSNQPQHF
d_gene: .
v_gene: TRBV30
j_gene: TRBJ1-5
abundance: many

CDR3nt: TGTGCCAGCAGTTTAAAGGCCACAGATACGCAGTATTTT
CDR3aa: CASSLKATDTQYF
d_gene: .
v_gene: TRBV12-3/TRBV12-4
j_gene: TRBJ2-3
abundance: few

CDR3nt: TGTGCCATCAGGCAGGACAGGAGGAACGCTGAAGCTTTCTTT
CDR3aa: CAIRQDRRNAEAFF
d_gene: TRBD1
v_gene: TRBV10-3
j_gene: TRBJ1-1
abundance: many

CDR3nt: TGCGCCAGCAACCCATTTGTAGGCGGGAGATGTAACACCGGGGAGCTGTTTTTT
CDR3aa: CASNPFVGGRCNTGELFF
d_gene: TRBD2
v_gene: TRBV10-2
j_gene: TRBJ2-2
abundance: many

CDR3nt: TGCGCCAGCAGCTTGGTTTTTAGCGGGAGAACAGATACGCAGTATTTT
CDR3aa: CASSLVFSGRTDTQYF
d_gene: TRBD2
v_gene: TRBV5-1
j_gene: TRBJ2-3
abundance: few

CDR3nt: TGCAGCGTTGGGCCCCGGTTGAGGTCGCACGAGCAGTACTTC
CDR3aa: CSVGPRLRSHEQYF
d_gene: .
v_gene: TRBV29-1
j_gene: TRBJ2-7
abundance: .

CDR3nt: TGTGCCAGCAGTGGAGGGGGGGCTGAAGCTTTCTTT
CDR3aa: CASSGGGAEAFF
d_gene: .
v_gene: TRBV6-1
j_gene: TRBJ1-1
abundance: .

CDR3nt: TGCGCCAGCAGTGAGTCTGGCGGGAGTTTGGGCAATGAGCAGTTCTTC
CDR3aa: CASSESGGSLGNEQFF
d_gene: TRBD2
v_gene: TRBV10-1
j_gene: TRBJ2-1
abundance: many